Reported below is one T cell receptor beta chain. What antigen it recognizes has not been identified. One base away there is no much larger clone; base qualities are not given. Library creation used the immunoSEQ multiplex PCR assay. For the multiplex PCR, a mixture combining 60 forward primers for TCR Vbeta segments and 13 reverse primers for TCR Jbeta segments was used. The CDR3 region of rearranged TCR beta genes was amplified from genomic DNA with a multiplex PCR assay. Amplified TCR beta libraries were sequenced as 87-base-pair reads on the Illumina HiSeq System. In the paper's pipeline: A later analysis counted some 74 million unique TCR beta chains across the 550 to 700 repertoires, and roughly 11 million of these chains were shared by at least two donors. Raw reads were error-corrected and collapsed into unique sequences by a nearest-neighbor algorithm in which closely related sequences were merged to remove PCR and sequencing errors. V, D and J gene segments were assigned by aligning CDR3 sequences to IMGT reference sequences. Each retained sequence needed at least a six-nucleotide match to both a V gene segment and a J gene segment. Rearrangements were called productive when the CDR3 lacked stop codons and stayed in frame with V and J; all others were non-productive. Following IMGT convention, CDR3 was defined as the stretch from the second conserved V-encoded cysteine to the conserved J-encoded phenylalanine. The earlier analysis of some 550 of the donors excluded any sequence lacking an unambiguous match to a single V gene segment. In an earlier analysis of almost 600 of the donors, a V segment was called functional when productive rearrangements were above 56.7%, and segregating when the standard deviation between donors exceeded 5%. To diagnose cytomegalovirus status from the catalog of TCR beta chain sequences, a statistical classification framework was built. In a later analysis, V and J genes were assigned by comparing TCR nucleotide sequences against IMGT/GENE-DB human TR gene sequences. In a later analysis, CDR3 sequences and most-parsimonious VDJ recombination scenarios were assigned using the TCRdist pipeline. In a later analysis, each TCR beta chain was defined by its CDR3 amino acid sequence together with its V-gene family, and reads without a unique V-gene family were excluded. A later analysis removed several hundred highly shared, low-generation-probability nucleotide sequences to deal with suspected cross-contamination and a sequencing artifact. For each public chain, a later analysis derived a clonal expansion index from normalized ranks of inferred template counts within each repertoire. A later analysis computed generation probabilities with a VDJ recombination model fitted to out-of-frame rearrangements, and checked the results against IGoR. A later analysis scored TCR-TCR, TCR-HLA and TCR-CMV co-occurrence with hypergeometric tests, applying a repertoire-size bias correction to TCR pairs. False discovery rates were estimated in a later analysis by permuting HLA or CMV assignments 20 times. In a later analysis, co-occurring TCRs were grouped using DBSCAN, and TCRdist sequence similarity was added for clustering within HLA-allele-positive subsets. Repertoires with fewer than 30,000 or more than 120,000 public chains were left out of co-occurrence clustering, as were four to six repertoires with anomalous nucleotide sharing. TCRdb limited this immuneACCESS table to in-frame rearrangements with V and J called. A share of clones is missing; checked studies link under half to unresolved V genes, and the rest is unexplained. The V and J calls and clone size are taken from that table; D and trimming were inferred from the DNA. For this sample the table gives approximately 120,000 clones, of which around 75% were detected only once. About 4.4% of the sample comes from the top ten.

The cohort was made up of approximately 670 healthy bone marrow donors. At the time of sampling, every cohort member was nominally healthy, though immune exposures that went unrecorded were likely present. The donor was CMV seropositive and was included in the group of 300 or so seropositive cohort members. Every donor gave a peripheral blood sample, and the peripheral blood mononuclear cells from that sample were used for TCR beta sequencing. The Qiagen DNeasy Blood Extraction Kit was used to extract genomic DNA from the blood cell samples. The sample comes from a study of cytomegalovirus exposure and HLA in healthy donors (dated by TCRdb to the late 2010s). Study-level background: In an earlier analysis of roughly 590 of the donors, 276 Gb of sequence data and 117 million unique TCR beta sequences from 150 million to 200 million T cells were reported. Approximately 300 gigabases of sequencing data and 91 million or so unique TCR sequences made up an early release that covered several hundred HLA-typed donors. Of the 300 to 450 genotyped donors, approximately 80% fell in the genetic ancestry cluster associated with self-reported Caucasian donors. The study aimed to test whether cataloging public T cell receptors could reveal signatures of past pathogen exposure. The study used immunosequencing to profile the T cell repertoires of around 600 subjects and linked those repertoires to cytomegalovirus serostatus. In addition to the first cohort of 666 subjects, a separate validation cohort of approximately 130 different subjects was used. To predict cytomegalovirus infection status, the study brought together high-throughput TCR immunosequencing, statistical association of individual TCRs with disease status, and machine learning. In a later analysis, previously published TCR beta repertoires from several hundred donors were re-analyzed and high-resolution HLA genotyping was added so that TCR occurrence patterns could be studied. Rather than drawing on any new phenotypic data, the later analysis identified candidate immune exposures from TCR beta sequences and the way those sequences occurred across donors. To decide whether each TCR beta V gene segment behaved as functional or pseudogenic, an earlier analysis of some 600 of the donors relied on high-throughput TCR beta sequencing. Alongside the repertoire data, information on donor age, sex, ethnicity and CMV serostatus was compiled. In a later genetic analysis, genome-wide SNP genotypes for about three fifths of the 666 donors were used, and that subset was treated as a discovery cohort. All discovery cohort repertoires had been generated on a single sequencing platform. HLA typing included class I and class II loci at four-digit resolution. The number of donors typed differed by locus, with roughly 629-640 for A, B, C, DRB1 and DQB1, approximately 500 for DQA1, 600 to 610 for DPA1, and some 440 for DPB1. A handful of DR-DQ haplotypes were handled as single units for association and clustering because linkage in the cohort was strong. Among about 370 genotyped donors of the cohort, an average of around 220,000 unique TCR beta nucleotide sequences was sequenced per donor, of which about 18% were non-productive. General conclusions and limits of the study: According to a later analysis, most CMV-associated TCR beta chains appeared to be HLA-restricted, and the HLA associations seemed to be driven largely by CMV exposure. V-gene and J-gene trimming of TCR beta chains was associated with a missense DCLRE1C variant in a later genetic analysis, and the association was replicated in an independent cohort. When HLA alleles, especially DR and DQ, strongly co-occurred, attributing TCR associations to individual alleles was difficult. A later genetic analysis reported fewer N-insertions in productive TCRs among donors in an Asian-associated ancestry cluster than the roughly 700-donor mean. The authors suggested that the approach could potentially be generalized to other disease states and immunological phenotypes. Presence/absence analyses assumed roughly uniform sequencing depth across donors, an assumption that may not hold. A later analysis found that TCR association rates varied across HLA loci, with DRB1 alleles showing the most associated TCRs and HLA-C alleles the fewest. Because counts were too low, seventeen rarely observed V segments, including chromosome 9 orphons, were excluded from the earlier analysis of fewer than 650 of the donors. A further reported finding was that TCR beta sequences accurately predicted the HLA-A and HLA-B alleles for most subjects in the first cohort. The classifier was reported to diagnose cytomegalovirus status with high specificity and sensitivity in both the original and validation cohorts. Several of the top co-occurrence clusters appeared to be linked to parvovirus B19, influenza, CMV and Epstein-Barr virus, according to a later analysis. Correlated functional status among segregating V segments might be attributable to linkage disequilibrium, but an unknown experimental factor could not be ruled out. A total of 150 to 200 TCR beta chains were listed by the study as associated with cytomegalovirus. In this cohort, only TCR beta chains were sequenced, and detectable features were limited by the absence of alpha or paired-chain data. In vitro tests confirmed that a few of the cytomegalovirus-associated TCR beta chains recognize cytomegalovirus antigens. Some IMGT-functional V segments, including TRBV6-2 and TRBV6-3, could not be told apart with the 87-base-pair reads, so those segments were excluded. Because HLA typing was unavailable for some donors at each locus, only the typed subset was used in association tests. Immune exposure information for the cohort was limited to CMV serostatus. Compared with equally common non-associated chains, HLA-associated TCR beta chains in a later analysis were more clonally expanded and had lower generation probabilities. A cluster of highly shared sequence variants was judged likely to represent a technical artifact of the sequencing pipeline. In an earlier analysis of about 600 of the donors, most TCR beta V segments appeared in productive rearrangements about 90% or about 30% of the time, broadly matching IMGT annotations. While some public TCRs were present in many individuals, most TCR sequences turned up only very rarely across donors. In a later analysis, around 17,000 TCR beta sequences were associated with specific HLA alleles at a false discovery rate of 0.05.

Based on the germline V gene, the CDR1 and CDR2 sequences are SGDLS and YYNGEE. The CDR3 sequence holds 12 residues, the cysteine and phenylalanine included. The read is trimmed to its CDR3 DNA, 36 bases read in frame from base 1. Germline trimming: 3 bases from V, 8 bases from J; junction bases outside gene matches: 2. The sequence derives from a man in his sixties in good health and CMV-seropositive. The receptor chain draws on TRBV9 and TRBJ1-2, with TRBD1 identical over 9 junction bases. Sequenced sample: PBMCs. This receptor carries the CDR3 CASSGGQGGYTF. The DNA is TGTGCCAGCAGCGGCGGACAGGGGGGCTACACCTTC.